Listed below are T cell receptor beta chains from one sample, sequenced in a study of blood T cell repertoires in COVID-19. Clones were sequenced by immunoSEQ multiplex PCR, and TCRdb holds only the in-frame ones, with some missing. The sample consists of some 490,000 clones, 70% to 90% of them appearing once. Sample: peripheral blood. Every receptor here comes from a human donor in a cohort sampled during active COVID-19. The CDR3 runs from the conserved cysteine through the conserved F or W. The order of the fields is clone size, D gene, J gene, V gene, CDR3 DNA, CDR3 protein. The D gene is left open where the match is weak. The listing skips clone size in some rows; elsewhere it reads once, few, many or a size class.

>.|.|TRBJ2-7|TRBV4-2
TGTGCCAGCAGCCAAGGGAATGAGCGAGCCTACGAGCAGTACTTC
CASSQGNERAYEQYF
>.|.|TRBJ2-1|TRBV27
TGTGCCAGCAGTTTATCGATCGGGTCGTCCGGCTCCTACAATGAGCAGTTCTTC
CASSLSIGSSGSYNEQFF
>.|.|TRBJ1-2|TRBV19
TGTGCCAGTAGTATAGGCGGCTCGAGGGGCTACACCTTC
CASSIGGSRGYTF
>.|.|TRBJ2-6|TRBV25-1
TGTGCCAGCAGTTTCGCTGGGGCCAACGTCCTGACTTTC
CASSFAGANVLTF
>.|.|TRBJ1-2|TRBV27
TGTGCCAGCAGCCCGGGGGGGAACTATGGCTACACCTTC
CASSPGGNYGYTF
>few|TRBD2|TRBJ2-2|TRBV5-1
TGCGCCAGCAGCCCGACTAGCGGGAGATTGGACACCGGGGAGCTGTTTTTT
CASSPTSGRLDTGELFF
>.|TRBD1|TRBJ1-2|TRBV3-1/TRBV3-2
TGTGCCAGCAGCCGGGACAGGGGTCATGGCTACACCTTC
CASSRDRGHGYTF
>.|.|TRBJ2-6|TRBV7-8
TGTGCCAGCAGCTCCTATGGTGAAACTGGGGCCAACGTCCTGACTTTC
CASSSYGETGANVLTF
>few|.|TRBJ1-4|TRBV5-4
TGTGCCAGCAGCTTGGCCGGGACTAATGAAAAACTGTTTTTT
CASSLAGTNEKLFF
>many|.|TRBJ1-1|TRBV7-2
TGTGCCAGCAGCTTAGGAGGGACTACGATAGCTTTCTTT
CASSLGGTTIAFF
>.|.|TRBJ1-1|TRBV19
TGTGCCAGTAGTATAGGGGACATCACTGAAGCTTTCTTT
CASSIGDITEAFF
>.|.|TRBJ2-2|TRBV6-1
TGTGCCAGCAGTGGGGAGCGCCCTTCGAACACCGGGGAGCTGTTTTTT
CASSGERPSNTGELFF
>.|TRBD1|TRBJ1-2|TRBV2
TGTGCCGCAGGGGGCGGGTATGGCTACACCTTC
CAAGGGYGYTF
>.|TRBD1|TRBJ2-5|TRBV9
TGTGCCAGCAGCGTCGCAGGGGGTTGGGAGACCCAGTACTTC
CASSVAGGWETQYF
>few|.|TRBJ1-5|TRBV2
TGTGCCAGCAGTGAAGGCAGGCAGAGTAATCAGCCCCAGCATTTT
CASSEGRQSNQPQHF
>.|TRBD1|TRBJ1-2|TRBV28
TGTGCCAGCAGACCGCAGGGGGCGGGGTATGGCTACACCTTC
CASRPQGAGYGYTF
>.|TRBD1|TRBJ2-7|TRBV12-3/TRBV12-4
TGTGCCAGCAGTGCCGGGACAGTCTACGAGCAGTACTTC
CASSAGTVYEQYF
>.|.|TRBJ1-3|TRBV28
TGTGCCAGCAGTTTCACCTGGACAGTGATCTCTGGAAACACCATATATTTT
CASSFTWTVISGNTIYF
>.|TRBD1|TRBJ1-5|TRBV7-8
TGTGCCAGCAGCTTGGAGGGACAGGGGTTTCAGCCCCAGCATTTT
CASSLEGQGFQPQHF
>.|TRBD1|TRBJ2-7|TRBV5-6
TGTGCCAGCAGCTTCACCGGGACAGGGTCCTACGAGCAGTACTTC
CASSFTGTGSYEQYF